This T cell receptor (beta chain) was recorded in a study of regulatory T cells in long-lasting Graves disease. Construction of the TCR beta libraries employed iRepertoire HTBI primers in conjunction with Arm-PCR of CDR3 regions. Using its own MiXCR run on the multiplex PCR reads, TCRdb lists one record per CDR3 protein. Of about 540,000 distinct CDR3 sequences listed, roughly 12% are singletons. General study results and limits: Fewer public clonotypes were shared by new patients (966) than by persistent patients (about 2,700).

Germline V gene data show CDR1 as DFQATT and CDR2 as SNEGSKA (reference sequence). V shed 6 bases and J shed 4 bases, with 10 bases lying between them. The CDR3 covers 11 residues. This sample's time point: newly diagnosed GD, antithyroid drugs for less than 3 months. With RNA extracted from PBMCs as input, the TCR library was made. This clonotype has more than one count but fewer than ten. Its antigen is not known. This same sample was also part of a study on T cells in Graves' hyperthyroidism and ophthalmopathy. That work adds: HTBI primers were employed in a first-round RT-PCR of the TCR CDR3.

The chain has TRBV20-1 and TRBJ2-7; unclear D gene. The sequence derives from a young man with Graves disease. The source material was peripheral blood mononuclear cells (PBMCs), sampled at new diagnosis, from a patient treated with antithyroid drugs. The chain's CDR3 is CSAPEGYEQYF. CDR3 in DNA: TGCAGTGCCCCCGAAGGTTACGAGCAGTACTTC.